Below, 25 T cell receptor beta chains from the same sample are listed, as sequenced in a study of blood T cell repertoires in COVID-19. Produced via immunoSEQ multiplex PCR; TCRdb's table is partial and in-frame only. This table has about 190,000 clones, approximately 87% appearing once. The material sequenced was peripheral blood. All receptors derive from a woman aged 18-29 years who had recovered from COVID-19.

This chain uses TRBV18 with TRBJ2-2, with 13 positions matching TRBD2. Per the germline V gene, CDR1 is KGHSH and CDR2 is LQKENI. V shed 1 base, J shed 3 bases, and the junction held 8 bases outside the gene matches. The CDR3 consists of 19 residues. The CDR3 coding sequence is TGTGCCAGCTCACCACTATTCGGACTAGCGGGAGCCTACACCGGGGAGCTGTTTTTT. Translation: CASSPLFGLAGAYTGELFF.

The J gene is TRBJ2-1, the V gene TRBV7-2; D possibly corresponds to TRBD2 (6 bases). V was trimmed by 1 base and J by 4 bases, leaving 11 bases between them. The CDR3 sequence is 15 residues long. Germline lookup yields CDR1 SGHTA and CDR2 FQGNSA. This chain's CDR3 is CASSLVAGTYNEQFF. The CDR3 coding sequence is TGTGCCAGCAGCTTAGTGGCCGGGACTTACAATGAGCAGTTCTTC.

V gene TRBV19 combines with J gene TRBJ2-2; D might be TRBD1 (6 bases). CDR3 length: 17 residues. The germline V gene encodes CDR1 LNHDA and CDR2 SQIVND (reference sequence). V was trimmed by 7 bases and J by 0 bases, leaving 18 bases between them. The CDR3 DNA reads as TGTGCCAGTATAAGTCAGGGGACCACCGCGAACACCGGGGAGCTGTTTTTT. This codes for CASISQGTTANTGELFF.

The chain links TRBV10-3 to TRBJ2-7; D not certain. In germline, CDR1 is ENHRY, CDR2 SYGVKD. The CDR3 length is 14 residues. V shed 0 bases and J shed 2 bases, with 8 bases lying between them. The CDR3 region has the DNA TGTGCCATCAGTGAGTCTGTACTAACCTACGAGCAGTACTTC. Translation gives CAISESVLTYEQYF.

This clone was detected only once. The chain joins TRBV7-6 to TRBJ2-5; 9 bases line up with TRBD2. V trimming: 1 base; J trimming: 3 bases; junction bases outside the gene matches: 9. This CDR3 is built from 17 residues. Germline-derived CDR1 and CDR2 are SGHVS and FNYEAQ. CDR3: CASSLVYSSGMKETQYF. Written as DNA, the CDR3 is TGTGCCAGCAGCTTAGTCTATTCTAGCGGGATGAAAGAGACCCAGTACTTC.

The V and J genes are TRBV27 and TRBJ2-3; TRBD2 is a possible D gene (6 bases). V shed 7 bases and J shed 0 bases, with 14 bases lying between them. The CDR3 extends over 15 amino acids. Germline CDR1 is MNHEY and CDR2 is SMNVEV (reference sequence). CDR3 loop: CASTPGTLSTDTQYF. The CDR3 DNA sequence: TGTGCCAGCACCCCTGGGACTCTTAGCACAGATACGCAGTATTTT.

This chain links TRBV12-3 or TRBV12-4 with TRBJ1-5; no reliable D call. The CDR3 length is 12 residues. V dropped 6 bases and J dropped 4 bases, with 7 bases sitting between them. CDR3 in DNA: TGTGCCAGCAGGGCGGGGAATCAGCCCCAGCATTTT. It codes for CASRAGNQPQHF.

CDR3 in amino acids: CASSSQQGQGADTEAFF. CDR3 nucleotides: TGTGCCAGCAGCTCTCAGCAAGGACAGGGGGCTGACACTGAAGCTTTCTTT. The chain uses TRBV21-1 and TRBJ1-1; TRBD1, the table's D call, was not compared with the DNA. TRBV21-1 is tagged as a pseudogene. The CDR3 totals 17 residues.

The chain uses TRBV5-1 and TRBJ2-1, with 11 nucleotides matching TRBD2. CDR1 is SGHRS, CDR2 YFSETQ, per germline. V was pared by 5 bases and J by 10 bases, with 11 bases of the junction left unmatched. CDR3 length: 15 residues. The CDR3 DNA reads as TGCGCCAGCAGTTTTACTAGCGGGAGCCTAGCGGAGCAGTTCTTC. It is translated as CASSFTSGSLAEQFF.

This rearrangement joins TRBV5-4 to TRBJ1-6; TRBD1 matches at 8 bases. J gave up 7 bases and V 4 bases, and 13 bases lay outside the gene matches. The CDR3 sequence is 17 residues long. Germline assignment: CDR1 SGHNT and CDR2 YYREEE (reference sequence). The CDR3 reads CASSIPGQAPINSPLHF. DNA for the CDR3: TGTGCCAGCAGCATACCGGGACAGGCTCCGATAAATTCACCCCTCCACTTT.

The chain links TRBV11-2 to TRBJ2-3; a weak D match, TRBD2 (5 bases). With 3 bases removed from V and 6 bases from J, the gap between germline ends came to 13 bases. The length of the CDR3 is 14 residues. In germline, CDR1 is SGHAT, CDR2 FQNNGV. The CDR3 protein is CASSFTRPDDTQYF. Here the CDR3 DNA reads TGTGCCAGCAGCTTTACTAGACCGGATGATACGCAGTATTTT.

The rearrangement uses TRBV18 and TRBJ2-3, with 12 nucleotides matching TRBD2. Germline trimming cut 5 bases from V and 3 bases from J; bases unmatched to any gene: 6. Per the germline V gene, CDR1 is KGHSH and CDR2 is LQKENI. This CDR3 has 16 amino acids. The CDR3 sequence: CASSSLTSGRTDTQYF. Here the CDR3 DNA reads TGTGCCAGCTCATCCCTCACTAGCGGGAGGACAGATACGCAGTATTTT.

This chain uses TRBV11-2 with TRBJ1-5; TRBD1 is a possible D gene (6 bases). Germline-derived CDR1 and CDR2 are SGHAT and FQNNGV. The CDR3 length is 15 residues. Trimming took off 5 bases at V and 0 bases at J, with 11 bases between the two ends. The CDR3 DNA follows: TGTGCCAGCAGCAGGGACACGGATAGCAATCAGCCCCAGCATTTT. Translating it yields CASSRDTDSNQPQHF.

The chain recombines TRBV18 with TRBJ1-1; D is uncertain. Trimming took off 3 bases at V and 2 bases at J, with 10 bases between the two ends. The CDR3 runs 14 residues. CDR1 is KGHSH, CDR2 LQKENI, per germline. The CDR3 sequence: CASSPLTGNTEAFF. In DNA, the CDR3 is TGTGCCAGCTCACCCCTAACTGGTAACACTGAAGCTTTCTTT.

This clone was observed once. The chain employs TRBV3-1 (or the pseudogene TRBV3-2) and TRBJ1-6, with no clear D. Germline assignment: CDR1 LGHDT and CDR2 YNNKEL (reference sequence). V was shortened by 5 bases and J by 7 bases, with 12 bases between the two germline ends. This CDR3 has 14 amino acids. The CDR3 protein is CASSGTNYNSPLHF. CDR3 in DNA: TGTGCCAGCAGCGGTACGAACTACAATTCACCCCTCCACTTT.

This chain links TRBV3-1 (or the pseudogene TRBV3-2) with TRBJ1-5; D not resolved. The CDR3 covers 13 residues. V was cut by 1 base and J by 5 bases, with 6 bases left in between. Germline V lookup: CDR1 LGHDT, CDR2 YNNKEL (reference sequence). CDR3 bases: TGTGCCAGCAGCCAAGGAGGATATCAGCCCCAGCATTTT. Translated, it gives CASSQGGYQPQHF.

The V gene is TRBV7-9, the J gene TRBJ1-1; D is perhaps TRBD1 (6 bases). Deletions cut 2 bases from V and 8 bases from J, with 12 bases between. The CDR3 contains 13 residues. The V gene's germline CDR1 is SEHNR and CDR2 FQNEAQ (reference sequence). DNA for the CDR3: TGTGCCAGCAGCTTACCGGGACAAGCAGAAGCTTTCTTT. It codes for CASSLPGQAEAFF.

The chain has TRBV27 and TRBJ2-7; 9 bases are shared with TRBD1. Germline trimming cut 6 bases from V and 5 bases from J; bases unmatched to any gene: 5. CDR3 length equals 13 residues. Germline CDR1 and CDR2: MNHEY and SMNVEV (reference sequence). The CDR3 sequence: CASRSQGADEQYF. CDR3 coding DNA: TGTGCCAGCAGGTCACAGGGGGCGGACGAGCAGTACTTC.

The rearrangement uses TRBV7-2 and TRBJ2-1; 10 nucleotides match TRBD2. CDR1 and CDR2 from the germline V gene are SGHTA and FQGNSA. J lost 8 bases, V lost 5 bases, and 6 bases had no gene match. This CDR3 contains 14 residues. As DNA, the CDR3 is TGTGCCAGCAGCCGCCAGAGCGGGGGGGATGAGCAGTTCTTC. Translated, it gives CASSRQSGGDEQFF.

The CDR3 reads CASSLTRDRAGELFF. The DNA for the CDR3 is TGTGCCAGCAGCTTAACAAGGGACAGGGCCGGGGAGCTGTTTTTT. This sequence joins TRBV7-3 and TRBJ2-2, with 9 bases lining up with TRBD1. The CDR3 runs 15 residues. Germline assignment: CDR1 SGHTA and CDR2 FQGTGA. With V trimmed by 0 bases and J by 6 bases, 2 bases remained unmatched. Full variable domain (missing parts from reference TRBV7-3 and TRBJ2-2): GAGVSQTPSNKVTEKGKYVELRCDPISGHTALYWYRQSLGQGPEFLIYFQGTGAADDSGLPNDRFFAVRPEGSVSTLKIQRTERGDSAVYLCASSLTRDRAGELFFGEGSRLTVL.

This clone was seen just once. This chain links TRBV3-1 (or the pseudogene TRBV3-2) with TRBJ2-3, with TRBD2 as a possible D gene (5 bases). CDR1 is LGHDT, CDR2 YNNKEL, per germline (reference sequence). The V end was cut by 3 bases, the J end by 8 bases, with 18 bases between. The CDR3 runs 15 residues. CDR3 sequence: CASSHGALVGGTQYF. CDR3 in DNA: TGTGCCAGCAGCCATGGAGCACTAGTTGGTGGTACGCAGTATTTT.

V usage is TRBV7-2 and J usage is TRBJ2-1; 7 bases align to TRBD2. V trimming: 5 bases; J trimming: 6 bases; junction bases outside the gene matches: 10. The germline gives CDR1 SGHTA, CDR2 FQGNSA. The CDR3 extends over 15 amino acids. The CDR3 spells CASSTQSGAFNEQFF. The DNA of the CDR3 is TGTGCCAGCAGCACCCAGAGCGGGGCGTTCAATGAGCAGTTCTTC.

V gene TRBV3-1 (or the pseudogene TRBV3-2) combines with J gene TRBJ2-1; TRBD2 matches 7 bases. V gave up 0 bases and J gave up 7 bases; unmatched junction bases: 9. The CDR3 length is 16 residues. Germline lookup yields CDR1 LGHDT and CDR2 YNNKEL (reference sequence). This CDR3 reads CASSQDFSREWNEQFF. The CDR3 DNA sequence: TGTGCCAGCAGCCAAGATTTCTCGCGGGAGTGGAATGAGCAGTTCTTC.

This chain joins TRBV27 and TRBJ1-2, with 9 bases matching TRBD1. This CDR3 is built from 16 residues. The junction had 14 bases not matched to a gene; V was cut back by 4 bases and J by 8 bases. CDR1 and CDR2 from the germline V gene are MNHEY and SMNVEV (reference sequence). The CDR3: CASSYSPPWTGEGYTF. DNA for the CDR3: TGTGCCAGCAGTTACTCTCCGCCCTGGACAGGGGAAGGCTACACCTTC.

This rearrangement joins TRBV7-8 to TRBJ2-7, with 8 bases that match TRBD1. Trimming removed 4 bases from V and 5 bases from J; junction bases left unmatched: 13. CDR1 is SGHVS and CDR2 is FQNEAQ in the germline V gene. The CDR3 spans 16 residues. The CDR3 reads CASSSPREQGGDEQYF. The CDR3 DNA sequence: TGTGCCAGCAGCTCCCCTCGGGAACAGGGGGGTGACGAGCAGTACTTC.